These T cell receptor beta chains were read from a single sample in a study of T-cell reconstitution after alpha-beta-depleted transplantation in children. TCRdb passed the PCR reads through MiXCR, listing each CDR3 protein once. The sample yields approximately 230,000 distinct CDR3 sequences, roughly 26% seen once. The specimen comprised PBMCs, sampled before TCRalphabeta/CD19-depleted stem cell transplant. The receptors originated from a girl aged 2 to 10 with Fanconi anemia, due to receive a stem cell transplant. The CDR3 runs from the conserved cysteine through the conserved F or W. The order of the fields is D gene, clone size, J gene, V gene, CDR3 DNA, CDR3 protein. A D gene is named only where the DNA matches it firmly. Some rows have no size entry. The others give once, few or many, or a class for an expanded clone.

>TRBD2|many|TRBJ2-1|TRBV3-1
TGTGCCAGCAGCCCGAGCGGGGGGGAGCAGTTCTTC
CASSPSGGEQFF
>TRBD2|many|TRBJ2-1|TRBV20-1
TGCAGTGCTAGAGGCCATAGCGGGATAATCTCCTACAATGAGCAGTTCTTC
CSARGHSGIISYNEQFF
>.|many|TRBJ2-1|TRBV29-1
TGCAGCGTTGAATGGTCCGGGAGAGGTACCTACAATGAGCAGTTCTTC
CSVEWSGRGTYNEQFF
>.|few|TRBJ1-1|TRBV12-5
TGTGCTAAGACAGGTCCCATGAACACTGAAGCTTTCTTT
CAKTGPMNTEAFF
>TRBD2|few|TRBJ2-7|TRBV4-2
TGTGCCAGCAGCCAAGAACTAGCGGTTTACGAGCAGTACTTC
CASSQELAVYEQYF
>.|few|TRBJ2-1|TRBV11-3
TGTGCCAGCAGCTTAGGGGTGGGAGAACCCTACAATGAGCAGTTCTTC
CASSLGVGEPYNEQFF
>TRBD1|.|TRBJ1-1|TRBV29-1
TGCAGCGTTCAGGGGGGGAGGAACACTGAAGCTTTCTTT
CSVQGGRNTEAFF
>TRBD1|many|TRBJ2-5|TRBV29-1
TGCAGCGTGGGACAGGGGTACCAAGAGACCCAGTACTTC
CSVGQGYQETQYF
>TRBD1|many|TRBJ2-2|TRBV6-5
TGTGCCAGCAGTTACGCCGGGACAGCGCCCGGGGAGCTGTTTTTT
CASSYAGTAPGELFF
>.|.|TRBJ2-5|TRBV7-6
TGTGCCAGCAGCTTGGGTACAGTGACTGAGACCCAGTACTTC
CASSLGTVTETQYF
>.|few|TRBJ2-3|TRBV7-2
TGCGCCAGCAGCTTGGAAGGCACAGATACGCAGTATTTT
CASSLEGTDTQYF
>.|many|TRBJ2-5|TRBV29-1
TGCAGCGTTAGGGCTGAAAACTGGTACCAAGAGACCCAGTACTTC
CSVRAENWYQETQYF
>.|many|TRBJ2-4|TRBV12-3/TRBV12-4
TGTGCCAGCAGTCCCGGGACTGGGAGAAACATTCAGTACTTC
CASSPGTGRNIQYF
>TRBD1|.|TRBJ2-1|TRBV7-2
TGTGCCAGCAGCTTAGTTTCCAGGGGGTACAATGAGCAGTTCTTC
CASSLVSRGYNEQFF
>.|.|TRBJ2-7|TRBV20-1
TGCAGTGCTAGGGCCCAGACCTACGAGCAGTACTTC
CSARAQTYEQYF
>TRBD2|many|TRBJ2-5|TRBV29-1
TGCAGCGTTGGGACTAGCGGGGTGATGGCCCAGTACTTC
CSVGTSGVMAQYF
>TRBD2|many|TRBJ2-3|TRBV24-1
TGTGCCACCAGTGTGCTAGCGGGGTACACAGATACGCAGTATTTT
CATSVLAGYTDTQYF
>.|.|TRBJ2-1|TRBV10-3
TGTGCCATCAATTTCGGGGGCCTGAAAGACGAGCAGTTCTTC
CAINFGGLKDEQFF
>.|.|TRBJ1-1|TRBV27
TGTGCCAGCAGTTTGTCCCAGACGAACACTGAAGCTTTCTTT
CASSLSQTNTEAFF
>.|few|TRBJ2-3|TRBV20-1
TGCAGTGCTGGAAATAGGAGAGGTAGCACAGATACGCAGTATTTT
CSAGNRRGSTDTQYF
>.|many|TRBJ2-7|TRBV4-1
TGCGCCAGCAGCCCCGGTGGCAGGGGAAGCTACGAGCAGTACTTC
CASSPGGRGSYEQYF
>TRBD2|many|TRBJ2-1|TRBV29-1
TGCAGCGTTGCCCACGGGACTAGCGGAAACAATGAGCAGTTCTTC
CSVAHGTSGNNEQFF
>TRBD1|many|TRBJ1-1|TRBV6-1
TGTGCCAGCAGCCAAACTCGCGACAGGGGGCGTGAAGCTTTCTTT
CASSQTRDRGREAFF